The 2 T cell receptor beta chains below all came from one sample that was sequenced in a study of early T cells in non-severe SARS-CoV-2 infection. Each CDR3 protein gets one entry after TCRdb re-called the 5' RACE reads with MiXCR. The sample comprises some 62,000 distinct CDR3 sequences, approximately 9% of which are singletons, and 1.2% rests with the top ten. Sequences were obtained from whole blood. The receptors originated from an adult who was a healthcare worker with PCR-confirmed SARS-CoV-2 infection or an uninfected control (not recorded which).

There are many counts of this clonotype. The chain couples TRBV11-2 to TRBJ2-3; 14 bases are a match to TRBD2. Germline V gene data show CDR1 as SGHAT and CDR2 as FQNNGV. V trimming: 4 bases; J trimming: 2 bases; junction bases outside the gene matches: 5. The CDR3 loop spans 17 amino acids. The DNA of the CDR3 is TGTGCCAGCAGCTCAGGGACTAGCGGGGGCCTCACAGATACGCAGTATTTT. Protein: CASSSGTSGGLTDTQYF.

The chain links TRBV5-1 to TRBJ2-2; no clear D gene. CDR3 length: 15 residues. From germline, CDR1 is SGHRS and CDR2 YFSETQ. Trimming shortened V by 2 bases and J by 0 bases, and 8 bases separated the two germline ends. DNA of the CDR3: TGCGCCAGCAGCTTCCTAGACACGAACACCGGGGAGCTGTTTTTT. Translated, it gives CASSFLDTNTGELFF. The variable domain in full, completed from reference TRBV5-1 and TRBJ2-2, reads KAGVTQTPRYLIKTRGQQVTLSCSPISGHRSVSWYQQTPGQGLQFLFEYFSETQRNKGNFPGRFSGRQFSNSRSEMNVSTLELGDSALYLCASSFLDTNTGELFFGEGSRLTVL.